This T cell receptor beta chain was recorded in a study of blood T cell repertoires in COVID-19. In the study overall: Samples of COVID-19 (acute and convalescent) were obtained from the United States, Italy and Spain. Sample material is recorded as cDNA or gDNA derived from T cells, B-cell-depleted T cells, or PBMCs.

The CDR3 is 16 amino acids. The assay was immunoSEQ multiplex PCR, and TCRdb's table has in-frame clones only and misses some. The repertoire holds about 400,000 clones, about 85% seen once, with about 2.1% in the top ten. This chain uses TRBV21-1 with TRBJ1-5; TRBD1 reflects the table's D call only, with no check against the DNA. TRBV21-1 has pseudogene status. Sequencing was performed on PBMCs or T cells enriched from blood (not recorded which). This receptor was identified in a woman younger than 35 with acute COVID-19. CDR3 residues: CASSWCRDRVGQPQHF. The CDR3 DNA reads TGTGCCAGCAGCTGGTGCCGGGACAGGGTGGGACAGCCCCAGCATTTT.